This T cell receptor beta chain was documented in a study of T cells in Graves' hyperthyroidism and ophthalmopathy. Study findings and constraints: Blood also contained most expanded thyroid clonotypes above 0.001.

The diagnostic basis comprised clinical symptoms, serum thyroxine and TRAb, thyroid ultrasound and orbital computed tomography. Notes on this clonotype: Its antigen remains unidentified. The DNA is left out, because the CDR3 cannot be placed on it with certainty; the CDR3 is given as TCRdb lists it.

Researchers amplified the TCR beta CDR3 regions from RNA transcripts. A set of HTBI primers served as the primers for a first-round RT-PCR of the TCR CDR3. TCRdb reprocessed the multiplex PCR reads via MiXCR and lists one record per CDR3 protein. The top ten clones hold 3% to 4% of a sample with more than 500,000 distinct CDR3 sequences, roughly 16% of them seen once. The CDR3 totals 15 residues, both ends included. CDR1 and CDR2 from the germline V gene are SGDLS and YYNGEE. Source material: blood. This TCR derives from a woman under 40 with Graves' hyperthyroidism. The chain combines TRBV9 with TRBJ2-7. The CDR3 sequence: CASSVGWGSGYEQCF.